The T cell receptor (beta chain) described here comes from a study of response to subunit inactivated influenza vaccine. The V end lost 4 bases, the J end lost 4 bases, and 13 bases lay between the germline ends. Germline CDR1 reads MDHEN; CDR2 reads SYDVKM. The CDR3 sequence is 15 residues long. Via MiXCR, TCRdb re-called the RT-PCR reads, giving one row per CDR3 protein. The table records about 620,000 distinct CDR3 sequences, about 11% of them present only once. This clonotype has a count of ten or more. The sample was also linked to a second study, of T cells expressing NK-cell markers. That work contributes: The authors made TCR beta cDNA libraries by 5'RACE template switching. This switching added a universal primer site and UMIs. Of eight sequenced donors, seven were HCMV-seropositive and one HCMV-seronegative. In several experiments, sorting was restricted to alpha-beta TCR T cells by an anti-gamma-delta TCR antibody. More than five of the donors carried dominant NKG2C+ clonotypes that took up roughly 1.0-8% of their CD8+ T cells. HCMV specificity of the expanded NKG2C+ T cell clones was not established.

The input for sequencing was PBMCs from blood, taken on the day of vaccination. This chain connects TRBV28 to TRBJ2-2; no firm D call. This clonotype was obtained from a man over 45 who received an inactivated influenza vaccine. The CDR3 region is CASSSLPTSTGELFF. CDR3 bases: TGTGCCAGCAGTTCCCTGCCCACCAGCACCGGGGAGCTGTTTTTT. The complete variable domain, with remaining parts taken from reference TRBV28 and TRBJ2-2, reads DVKVTQSSRYLVKRTGEKVFLECVQDMDHENMFWYRQDPGLGLRLIYFSYDVKMKEKGDIPEGYSVSREKKERFSLILESASTNQTSMYLCASSSLPTSTGELFFGEGSRLTVL.